The present T cell receptor beta chain was sequenced within a study of blood T cell repertoires in COVID-19. V gave up 4 bases and J gave up 13 bases, with 14 bases separating them. CDR1 and CDR2 from the germline V gene are LGHNA and YSLEER. This CDR3 comprises 12 residues. Some clones are missing from TCRdb's copy, which holds only in-frame ones; the method was immunoSEQ multiplex PCR. Among about 110,000 clones listed, roughly four fifths were seen once. The receptor's source is a woman aged 55 to 70 with acute or convalescent COVID-19. The chain employs TRBV4-3 and TRBJ1-5; D not certain. Sequencing was performed on peripheral blood. Written as DNA, the CDR3 is TGCGCCAGCAGCCCAAGAGGTTCCCAGCAGCATTTT. Translation gives CASSPRGSQQHF.